This paragraph covers one T cell receptor (beta chain) sequence. The data were taken from a study of T cells in Graves' hyperthyroidism and ophthalmopathy. RNA transcripts gave rise to amplified TCR beta CDR3 regions. During a first-round RT-PCR of the TCR CDR3, the HTBI primer set was used. Each CDR3 protein is one row after TCRdb ran MiXCR on the multiplex PCR reads. The data show hundreds of thousands of distinct CDR3 sequences, with around 22% seen just once and roughly 12% held by the top ten. This CDR3 has 13 residues. With V trimmed by 6 bases and J by 6 bases, 7 bases remained unmatched. The chain is built from TRBV12-3 or TRBV12-4 and TRBJ1-2; TRBD1 matches at 7 bases. The clonotype was recovered from a woman in her 30s with Graves' ophthalmopathy. Sequenced material: blood. CDR3 sequence: CASSYLGTDGYTF. The CDR3 nucleotides are TGTGCCAGCAGCTACCTCGGGACAGATGGCTACACCTTC.